The 19 T cell receptor beta chains in this list originate from one sample, sequenced in a study of control samples from healthy donors and cancer patients. The protocol was immunoSEQ multiplex PCR, while the TCRdb copy is restricted to in-frame clones and leaves out a portion. This table holds 90,000 to 150,000 clones, roughly 88% found once. The specimen sequenced was blood. All receptors come from a man between 35 and 55 years old in good health.

This chain uses TRBV11-2 with TRBJ2-7, with TRBD1 as a possible D gene (6 bases). This CDR3 region has 13 residues. Germline CDR1 SGHAT, CDR2 FQNNGV. V shed 1 base and J shed 6 bases, with 10 bases lying between them. Written as DNA, the CDR3 is TGTGCCAGCAGCTTAGCCGCAGGGGTCGAGCAGTACTTC. Translation gives CASSLAAGVEQYF.

This clone was counted a few times. The chain couples TRBV27 to TRBJ1-6, with 7 bases lining up with TRBD1. Per germline, CDR1 MNHEY and CDR2 SMNVEV (reference sequence). Trimming removed 2 bases from V and 10 bases from J; junction bases left unmatched: 8. The length of the CDR3 is 15 residues. DNA for the CDR3: TGTGCCAGCAGTTTAACTCGACAGGGACAATCACCCCTCCACTTT. Its protein product is CASSLTRQGQSPLHF.

The chain is built from TRBV3-1 (or the pseudogene TRBV3-2) and TRBJ1-2; a possible D gene is TRBD1 (5 bases). The germline CDR1 and CDR2 sequences are LGHDT and YNNKEL (reference sequence). This CDR3 comprises 14 residues. Trimming left V 1 base short and J 4 bases short, with 10 bases between. CDR3 in DNA: TGTGCCAGCAGCCAAGCCCAGGGAGCCTATGGCTACACCTTC. It codes for CASSQAQGAYGYTF.

The chain links TRBV7-9 to TRBJ2-7, with D maybe TRBD2 (5 bases). Germline loops: CDR1 SEHNR, CDR2 FQNEAQ (reference sequence). V was pared by 4 bases and J by 0 bases, with 7 bases between. The CDR3 has 13 residues. The CDR3 bases are TGTGCCAGCAGCTACGCGGGCTCCTACGAGCAGTACTTC. It encodes CASSYAGSYEQYF.

Ten or more counts support this clone. The same CDR3 arises from other DNA sequences in this sample as well. The chain carries TRBV9 and TRBJ2-5; D may correspond to TRBD1 or TRBD2 (5 bases each). Germline CDR1 is SGDLS and CDR2 is YYNGEE. Trimming stripped 0 bases from V and 3 bases from J, with 12 bases between. This CDR3 spans 15 amino acids. Here the CDR3 reads CASSVAGTGKETQYF. The DNA of the CDR3 is TGTGCCAGCAGCGTAGCCGGGACGGGGAAAGAGACCCAGTACTTC.

The chain couples TRBV5-6 to TRBJ2-2; tentatively, D is TRBD1 (5 bases). The CDR3 is 15 residues long. Deletions cut 4 bases from V and 0 bases from J, with 10 bases between. The germline V gene has CDR1 SGHDT and CDR2 YYEEEE. The CDR3 DNA is TGTGCCAGCAGCGGGGCGTTGTCGAACACCGGGGAGCTGTTTTTT. Translated, it gives CASSGALSNTGELFF.

This chain uses TRBV5-6 with TRBJ2-7; the D is unclear. Trimming removed 2 bases at V and 6 bases at J, with 6 bases between. Per the germline V gene, CDR1 is SGHDT and CDR2 is YYEEEE. CDR3 size: 11 residues. CDR3 protein: CASSLLGEQYF. The CDR3 DNA is TGTGCCAGCAGCTTACTGGGCGAGCAGTACTTC.

V is TRBV10-2 and J is TRBJ1-4, with TRBD1 matching 12 bases. V lost 6 bases and J lost 0; bases outside the gene matches: 17. CDR1 is WSHSY, CDR2 SAAADI, per germline. CDR3 length equals 21 residues. The CDR3 here is CASSQWDRGPPSVATNEKLFF. DNA for the CDR3: TGCGCCAGCAGCCAATGGGACAGGGGGCCACCAAGCGTTGCAACTAATGAAAAACTGTTTTTT.

The J gene is TRBJ1-1, the V gene TRBV19; D may be TRBD1 (6 bases). Germline V gene sequence: CDR1 LNHDA, CDR2 SQIVND (reference sequence). The CDR3 spans 12 residues. Trimming removed 5 bases at V and 11 bases at J, with 15 bases between. The CDR3 DNA sequence: TGTGCCAGTAGTTTACAGGGACGGGACGCTTTCTTT. This sequence encodes CASSLQGRDAFF.

The J gene is TRBJ1-5, the V gene TRBV6-4; 9 bases map to TRBD1. This CDR3 has 17 residues. Trimming cost V 7 bases and J 4 bases; bases outside gene matches: 14. Germline CDR1 reads MRHNA; CDR2 reads SNTAGT. The CDR3 here is CASISAGTGRGNQPQHF. CDR3 coding DNA: TGTGCCAGCATCTCAGCCGGGACAGGGCGTGGGAATCAGCCCCAGCATTTT.

The chain links TRBV4-3 to TRBJ2-7; TRBD2 might be the D (7 bases). CDR1 is LGHNA and CDR2 is YSLEER in the germline V gene. This CDR3 spans 15 amino acids. The V end lost 8 bases, the J end lost 2 bases, and 19 bases lay between the germline ends. The CDR3: CASGLSRGGAYEQYF. CDR3 coding DNA: TGCGCCAGCGGGTTGAGTCGAGGGGGGGCCTACGAGCAGTACTTC.

The gene calls are TRBV3-1 (or the pseudogene TRBV3-2) and TRBJ2-6; D call uncertain. Germline values: CDR1 LGHDT, CDR2 YNNKEL (reference sequence). Trimming shortened V by 6 bases and J by 2 bases, and 17 bases separated the two germline ends. The CDR3 loop spans 17 amino acids. The chain's CDR3 is CASSGPSLRPGANVLTF. The CDR3 nucleotides are TGTGCCAGCAGTGGCCCTTCCCTGCGCCCTGGGGCCAACGTCCTGACTTTC.

The chain joins TRBV5-4 to TRBJ2-4; D uncertain. With 0 bases removed from V and 4 bases from J, the gap between germline ends came to 5 bases. The CDR3 extends over 13 amino acids. Germline V gene sequence: CDR1 SGHNT, CDR2 YYREEE (reference sequence). CDR3 loop: CASSLGQKNIQYF. The CDR3 DNA is TGTGCCAGCAGCTTGGGGCAAAAAAACATTCAGTACTTC.

This clone was recorded only once. The chain recombines TRBV11-2 with TRBJ1-1; no clear D. The germline gives CDR1 SGHAT, CDR2 FQNNGV. The CDR3 has 16 amino acids. The V end lost 0 bases, the J end lost 2 bases, and 13 bases lay between the germline ends. The chain's CDR3 is CASSLDMGTRNTEAFF. Written as DNA, the CDR3 is TGTGCCAGCAGCTTAGATATGGGCACTAGAAACACTGAAGCTTTCTTT.

CDR3 region: CASTGQPNTEAFF. DNA for the CDR3: TGTGCCAGCACAGGACAGCCGAACACTGAAGCTTTCTTT. The V and J genes are TRBV13 and TRBJ1-1; perhaps TRBD1 as D (6 bases). V lost 7 bases and J 1 base, leaving 10 bases between the germline ends. This CDR3 comprises 13 residues. Germline-derived CDR1 and CDR2 are PRHDT and FYEKMQ (reference sequence).

This chain connects TRBV4-1 to TRBJ1-5; no definite D call. The germline CDR1 and CDR2 sequences are MGHRA and YSYEKL. Trimming shortened V by 1 base and J by 4 bases, and 11 bases separated the two germline ends. CDR3 length: 15 amino acids. The CDR3 region has the DNA TGCGCCAGCAGCCAAGGAACAGCTTCAAATCAGCCCCAGCATTTT. As protein: CASSQGTASNQPQHF.

This chain links TRBV28 with TRBJ2-7, with D perhaps TRBD1 (5 bases). Germline V lookup: CDR1 MDHEN, CDR2 SYDVKM. V lost 6 bases to trimming and J lost 0 bases, with 9 bases between them. CDR3 length: 13 residues. The CDR3 sequence: CASRVTGSYEQYF. The CDR3 DNA follows: TGTGCCAGCAGGGTAACAGGCTCCTACGAGCAGTACTTC. Full variable domain (rest looked up from reference TRBV28 and TRBJ2-7): DVKVTQSSRYLVKRTGEKVFLECVQDMDHENMFWYRQDPGLGLRLIYFSYDVKMKEKGDIPEGYSVSREKKERFSLILESASTNQTSMYLCASRVTGSYEQYFGPGTRLTVT.

The count of this clone is one. The CDR3 is CASRGPTGREQYF. For the CDR3, the DNA is TGTGCCAGCAGAGGGCCGACAGGGCGCGAGCAGTACTTC. The rearrangement links TRBV6-5 to TRBJ2-7; TRBD1 matches 7 bases. From germline, CDR1 is MNHEY and CDR2 SVGAGI. This CDR3 has 13 residues. The trim removed 6 bases at V and 6 bases at J, leaving 8 bases unmatched.

The chain employs TRBV24-1 and TRBJ2-1; 8 bases agree with TRBD2. This CDR3 comprises 17 residues. V lost 3 bases and J lost 3; bases outside the gene matches: 9. Germline V gives CDR1 KGHDR, CDR2 SFDVKD. CDR3 DNA: TGTGCCACCAGTGATCCCGCCCAGCGGGGGAACTACAATGAGCAGTTCTTC. Protein sequence: CATSDPAQRGNYNEQFF.